These 23 T cell receptor beta chains were all obtained from the same sample, sequenced in a study of T cell repertoires in ileal Crohn's disease. Time point noted: neoterminal ileum biopsy at postoperative endoscopy, about 6 months after surgery. TCRdb keeps only in-frame clones here, not all; method: immunoSEQ multiplex PCR. The table has 3,300 or so clones, over 70% seen once. Sequenced sample: ileal tissue. These receptors all come from an adult with Crohn's disease.

This clone has a single count. The chain carries TRBV19 and TRBJ1-2; D call uncertain. The CDR3 is made up of 13 amino acids. Looked up from germline, CDR1 is LNHDA and CDR2 is SQIVND (reference sequence). The V and J ends lost 5 bases and 2 bases respectively, with 9 bases between them. This CDR3 reads CASSVNKNYGYTF. As DNA, the CDR3 is TGTGCCAGTAGTGTGAACAAGAACTATGGCTACACCTTC.

The genes are TRBV6-5 and TRBJ2-3; D is undetermined. The CDR3 spans 16 residues. V was clipped by 0 bases and J by 0 bases, with 10 bases between them. Germline V gene data show CDR1 as MNHEY and CDR2 as SVGAGI. The CDR3 DNA reads as TGTGCCAGCAGTTACTCGAAGATAGCTAGCACAGATACGCAGTATTTT. Translation: CASSYSKIASTDTQYF.

This CDR3 is CARSVLVWPPYEQYF. As DNA, the CDR3 is TGTGCCAGAAGCGTCCTGGTTTGGCCGCCCTACGAGCAGTACTTC. The rearrangement uses TRBV7-5 and TRBJ2-7; the table calls TRBD1, which could not be checked here. TRBV7-5 corresponds to a pseudogene. CDR3 size: 15 residues.

This clone has just one count. V is TRBV27 and J is TRBJ1-5, with 9 bases that match TRBD1. CDR3 length: 15 residues. CDR1 is MNHEY and CDR2 is SMNVEV in the germline V gene (reference sequence). V was clipped by 6 bases and J by 6 bases; unmatched bases: 9. CDR3 in amino acids: CASRSAGQGVQPQHF. CDR3 in DNA: TGTGCCAGCAGATCGGCGGGACAGGGTGTTCAGCCCCAGCATTTT.

The gene calls are TRBV5-1 and TRBJ2-7; D is unresolved. CDR1 SGHRS and CDR2 YFSETQ come from the germline V gene. Trimming took 1 base from V and 3 from J, leaving 5 bases between them. The CDR3 totals 12 residues. CDR3 protein: CASSLNNYEQYF. DNA of the CDR3: TGCGCCAGCAGCTTGAACAACTACGAGCAGTACTTC.

This chain uses TRBV5-1 with TRBJ2-1; 7 positions agree with TRBD1. This CDR3 comprises 13 residues. V shed 6 bases and J 0 bases; nucleotides not matched to a gene: 0. Germline CDR1 and CDR2: SGHRS and YFSETQ. CDR3 in amino acids: CASKGASYNEQFF. The CDR3, as DNA: TGCGCCAGCAAGGGGGCCTCCTACAATGAGCAGTTCTTC.

The table lists this clone with a few counts. This chain links TRBV25-1 with TRBJ2-7, with no clear D. The CDR3 covers 12 residues. CDR1 and CDR2 (germline): MGHDK, SYGVNS. Between the trimmed V and J ends, which lost 8 bases and 3 bases, there was a span of 11 bases. In nucleotides, the CDR3 is TGTGCCAGCCGCTCGACGGGCTACGAGCAGTACTTC. This encodes CASRSTGYEQYF.

The V and J genes are TRBV19 and TRBJ1-2, with TRBD1 as a possible D gene (6 bases). The germline V and J ends were trimmed by 3 bases and 3 bases, with 11 bases remaining between them. CDR1 and CDR2 from the germline V gene are LNHDA and SQIVND (reference sequence). CDR3 size: 14 residues. The CDR3 DNA sequence: TGTGCCAGTAGTATGACAGGCAGTGACTATGGCTACACCTTC. It translates to CASSMTGSDYGYTF.

The CDR3 here is CASSNHQAASGNGKSYEQYF. CDR3 DNA: TGTGCCAGCAGCAACCATCAAGCGGCTAGCGGGAACGGAAAGTCCTACGAGCAGTACTTC. The chain links TRBV21-1 to TRBJ2-7; TRBD2 was called by the table and not checked on the DNA. TRBV21-1 is reported as a pseudogene. This CDR3 has 20 residues.

The sample holds a few counts of this clone. The V and J genes are TRBV9 and TRBJ2-7, with unresolved D. V gave up 0 bases and J gave up 0 bases, with 16 bases separating them. Per germline, CDR1 SGDLS and CDR2 YYNGEE. The CDR3 sequence is 17 residues long. The CDR3: CASSVEALSAYSYEQYF. CDR3 DNA sequence: TGTGCCAGCAGCGTAGAAGCCCTTAGTGCCTACTCCTACGAGCAGTACTTC.

The chain couples TRBV25-1 to TRBJ2-7, with D unresolved. CDR3 length: 13 residues. V lost 4 bases and J lost 0, with 7 bases in between. Germline assignment: CDR1 MGHDK and CDR2 SYGVNS. The CDR3 DNA follows: TGTGCCAGCAGTGGCAGGTACTCCTACGAGCAGTACTTC. Protein sequence: CASSGRYSYEQYF.

The chain uses TRBV5-4 and TRBJ1-2; 8 nucleotides agree with TRBD1. The CDR3 has 12 amino acids. The V and J ends lost 4 bases and 8 bases, in that order; junction bases with no gene match: 4. Germline V gives CDR1 SGHNT, CDR2 YYREEE (reference sequence). Here the CDR3 reads CASSQGAAGYTF. CDR3 in DNA: TGTGCCAGCAGCCAGGGGGCGGCGGGCTACACCTTC. Drawing the rest from reference TRBV5-4 and TRBJ1-2, the complete variable domain is ETGVTQSPTHLIKTRGQQVTLRCSSQSGHNTVSWYQQALGQGPQFIFQYYREEENGRGNFPPRFSGLQFPNYSSELNVNALELDDSALYLCASSQGAAGYTFGSGTRLTVV.

This rearrangement joins TRBV11-3 to TRBJ2-3; D unresolved. Germline V gene sequence: CDR1 SGHNT, CDR2 YENEEA. V was shortened by 0 bases and J by 7 bases, with 11 bases between the two germline ends. This CDR3 has 14 residues. CDR3 in amino acids: CASSLDYGQNTQYF. The CDR3 region has the DNA TGTGCCAGCAGCTTAGATTATGGGCAGAATACGCAGTATTTT.

The rearrangement links TRBV10-3 to TRBJ1-1, with unresolved D. The V end was cut by 11 bases, the J end by 5 bases, with 18 bases between. Germline V gene lookup returns CDR1 ENHRY and CDR2 SYGVKD. The CDR3 covers 13 residues. CDR3 nucleotides: TGTGCCTCCGCTCCCGCACGGGAAACTGAAGCTTTCTTT. This codes for CASAPARETEAFF.

CDR3 region: CASSGHRGSGTDTQYF. The DNA for the CDR3 is TGTGCCAGCAGCGGCCACAGGGGAAGCGGGACAGATACGCAGTATTTT. The chain employs TRBV7-9 and TRBJ2-3; TRBD1 might be the D (7 bases). Trimming cost V 5 bases and J 3 bases, with 18 bases left between them. The CDR3 is made up of 16 amino acids. Germline loops: CDR1 SEHNR, CDR2 FQNEAQ (reference sequence).

The chain uses TRBV5-4 and TRBJ1-3; 7 bases fit TRBD1. The ends lost 3 bases at V and 2 bases at J; junction bases unmatched: 5. The germline V gene has CDR1 SGHNT and CDR2 YYREEE (reference sequence). This CDR3 region has 15 residues. The CDR3 here is CASSSPTGPGNTIYF. As DNA, the CDR3 is TGTGCCAGCAGCTCCCCGACAGGGCCTGGAAACACCATATATTTT.

The V call is TRBV27, the J call TRBJ1-5; D possibly corresponds to TRBD1 (5 bases). The CDR3 contains 13 residues. The germline V gene encodes CDR1 MNHEY and CDR2 SMNVEV (reference sequence). Trimming removed 6 bases from V and 5 bases from J, with 11 bases in between. In DNA form, the CDR3 reads TGTGCCAGCAGAAGAGACAGTTATCAGCCCCAGCATTTT. This codes for CASRRDSYQPQHF.

The CDR3 spells CASSQGFDGYGYTF. The CDR3 region has the DNA TGTGCCAGTAGTCAGGGCTTCGATGGCTATGGCTACACCTTC. This chain joins TRBV19 and TRBJ1-2; D might be TRBD1 (5 bases). CDR3 size: 14 residues. Germline V gives CDR1 LNHDA, CDR2 SQIVND (reference sequence). V was cut by 5 bases and J by 4 bases, with 14 bases left in between. Full variable domain (outside the CDR3, taken from reference TRBV19 and TRBJ1-2): DGGITQSPKYLFRKEGQNVTLSCEQNLNHDAMYWYRQDPGQGLRLIYYSQIVNDFQKGDIAEGYSVSREKKESFPLTVTSAQKNPTAFYLCASSQGFDGYGYTFGSGTRLTVV.

In nucleotides, the CDR3 is TGTGCCAGCTCACCCCTGGGGGGTTTGACCTACAATGAGCAGTTCTTC. Amino acid sequence: CASSPLGGLTYNEQFF. The chain uses TRBV18 and TRBJ2-1; a possible D gene is TRBD2 (6 bases). The germline V gene encodes CDR1 KGHSH and CDR2 LQKENI. V was shortened by 3 bases and J by 2 bases, with 14 bases between the two germline ends. There are 16 residues in the CDR3.

The chain has TRBV25-1 and TRBJ1-2; 9 nucleotides match TRBD1. Germline V gives CDR1 MGHDK, CDR2 SYGVNS. This CDR3 has 15 amino acids. Trimming at V came to 4 bases and at J to 2 bases, leaving 5 bases not matched to a gene. The CDR3, as DNA: TGTGCCAGCAGTGGCTCCGGGACAGGGAACTATGGCTACACCTTC. Its protein product is CASSGSGTGNYGYTF.

The chain couples TRBV6-1 to TRBJ2-7; the match to TRBD2 covers 9 bases. CDR3 length equals 18 residues. The ends lost 2 bases at V and 0 bases at J; junction bases unmatched: 11. Looked up from germline, CDR1 is MNHNS and CDR2 is SASEGT. The CDR3 nucleotides read TGTGCCAGCAGTGAATACCAACCAGCTAGCGGGGTCTCCTACGAGCAGTACTTC. The encoded protein is CASSEYQPASGVSYEQYF.

CDR3 loop: CASSQDQQGSKKLFF. The DNA of the CDR3 is TGCGCCAGCAGCCAAGATCAGCAGGGAAGTAAAAAACTGTTTTTT. This chain connects TRBV4-3 to TRBJ1-4; a possible D gene is TRBD1 (5 bases). Trimming left V 0 bases short and J 9 bases short, with 14 bases between. The CDR3 spans 15 residues. CDR1 is LGHNA and CDR2 is YSLEER in the germline V gene.

The rearrangement uses TRBV14 and TRBJ2-7; 8 bases line up with TRBD1. Germline CDR1 reads SGHDN; CDR2 reads FVKESK. After removal of 3 bases from V and 11 bases from J, the junction contained 9 bases not matched to a gene. CDR3 length: 13 residues. In nucleotides, the CDR3 is TGTGCCAGCAGCCAGGCTAGACAGGGGAAGAAGTACTTC. As protein: CASSQARQGKKYF.